Below, 16 T cell receptor beta chains from the same sample are listed, as sequenced in a study of memory B cells and T cells in multiple sclerosis. The repertoire was sequenced with immunoSEQ multiplex PCR; TCRdb's copy has only in-frame clones and lacks some. The table records 46,000 or so clones, roughly four fifths of them present only once. Separate sequencing covered autoproliferating (CFSE-dim) and non-proliferating (CFSE-high) T cells from stimulus-free culture. Some 50 million CFSE-labeled PBMCs were cultured less than 8 days unstimulated, then replicate wells were pooled. Their specific antigens are unknown. What was sequenced was PBMCs from blood kept in culture. The receptor set was obtained from a human donor with multiple sclerosis.

J is TRBJ2-3 and V is TRBV15; D perhaps matches TRBD2 (5 bases). V dropped 0 bases and J dropped 6 bases, with 16 bases sitting between them. This CDR3 contains 16 residues. CDR1 and CDR2 (germline): LNHNV, YYDKDF (reference sequence). The CDR3 coding sequence is TGTGCCACCAGCAGAGATGAGGGTCAGGATCGGGATACGCAGTATTTT. Protein: CATSRDEGQDRDTQYF.

The chain joins TRBV5-4 to TRBJ1-1; no firm D call. The germline gives CDR1 SGHNT, CDR2 YYREEE (reference sequence). This CDR3 comprises 11 residues. V was trimmed by 0 bases and J by 4 bases, leaving 1 base between them. Written as DNA, the CDR3 is TGTGCCAGCAGCTTGGGCACTGAAGCTTTCTTT. Translating it yields CASSLGTEAFF.

The gene calls are TRBV4-2 and TRBJ2-1; D ambiguous. Germline V gene sequence: CDR1 LGHNA, CDR2 YNFKEQ. The CDR3 is 15 residues long. V was cut by 1 base and J by 6 bases, with 13 bases left in between. CDR3 sequence (DNA): TGTGCCAGCAGCCAAGTGGGCAGGCAGAGCAATGAGCAGTTCTTC. It yields the protein CASSQVGRQSNEQFF.

This rearrangement joins TRBV9 to TRBJ2-2, with D unresolved. Germline assignment: CDR1 SGDLS and CDR2 YYNGEE. Trimming shortened V by 0 bases and J by 5 bases, and 5 bases separated the two germline ends. This CDR3 is built from 13 residues. The CDR3 is CASSVGWTGELFF. The CDR3 nucleotides read TGTGCCAGCAGCGTAGGATGGACCGGGGAGCTGTTTTTT.

This chain connects TRBV6-1 to TRBJ1-4; D not certain. This CDR3 region has 15 residues. The V end was cut by 5 bases, the J end by 2 bases, with 12 bases between. CDR1 is MNHNS, CDR2 SASEGT, per germline. The CDR3 nucleotides are TGTGCCAGCAGTCCGTTGGATGGGACTAATGAAAAACTGTTTTTT. Residues: CASSPLDGTNEKLFF.

The chain uses TRBV9 and TRBJ2-5, with a possible D match to TRBD1 (6 bases). CDR1 is SGDLS and CDR2 is YYNGEE in the germline V gene. The CDR3 has 15 residues. The ends were cut back, 4 bases at V and 2 bases at J, with 15 bases in the middle. The CDR3 DNA reads as TGTGCCAGCAGCACCTCCGGGACAACTCAAGAGACCCAGTACTTC. Translating it yields CASSTSGTTQETQYF.

This chain uses TRBV19 with TRBJ2-1, with 7 bases identical to TRBD1. Losses at the gene ends were 7 bases for V and 9 bases for J; bases not matched to a gene: 6. Germline CDR1 reads LNHDA; CDR2 reads SQIVND (reference sequence). CDR3 length: 12 amino acids. Written as DNA, the CDR3 is TGTGCCAGTACTCTAGGGGGCAGTGAGCAGTTCTTC. This translates into CASTLGGSEQFF.

The chain employs TRBV21-1 and TRBJ2-7; the table names TRBD1, a call not compared with the DNA. TRBV21-1 is a pseudogene locus. The CDR3 contains 8 residues. CDR3 coding DNA: TGTGCCAGCACCCAACCAGACTTC. Its protein is CASTQPDF.

The J gene is TRBJ1-1, the V gene TRBV19; a weak D match, TRBD1 (5 bases). V gave up 0 bases and J gave up 1 base, with 12 bases separating them. Per germline, CDR1 LNHDA and CDR2 SQIVND (reference sequence). This CDR3 is built from 16 residues. CDR3 amino acids: CASSIDWTRRNTEAFF. For the CDR3, the DNA is TGTGCCAGTAGTATAGATTGGACAAGGAGGAACACTGAAGCTTTCTTT.

This chain connects TRBV11-2 to TRBJ2-5; a weak D match, TRBD2 (6 bases). CDR3 size: 15 residues. V shed 5 bases and J shed 1 base, with 14 bases lying between them. The germline V gene has CDR1 SGHAT and CDR2 FQNNGV. The CDR3 loop is CASSPDGSIQETQYF. Here the CDR3 DNA reads TGTGCCAGCAGCCCCGACGGGAGCATCCAAGAGACCCAGTACTTC.

The chain is built from TRBV28 and TRBJ2-7; D is ambiguous. The germline V gene encodes CDR1 MDHEN and CDR2 SYDVKM. Trimming left V 5 bases short and J 1 base short, with 15 bases between. There are 15 residues in the CDR3. CDR3: CASSTHRAPSYEQYF. The CDR3 region has the DNA TGTGCCAGCAGTACCCACCGGGCCCCGTCCTACGAGCAGTACTTC.

This clone was found a few times. The chain's CDR3 is CASRAQGVYEQYF. The CDR3 DNA follows: TGTGCCAGCAGGGCGCAGGGAGTCTACGAGCAGTACTTC. The V call is TRBV28, the J call TRBJ2-7, with D tentatively TRBD1 or TRBD2 (5 bases each). The germline V gene has CDR1 MDHEN and CDR2 SYDVKM. The CDR3 extends over 13 amino acids. V was trimmed by 6 bases and J by 3 bases, leaving 12 bases between them.

This clone was counted a single time. The J gene is TRBJ1-1, the V gene TRBV5-5; TRBD1 matches 7 bases. The CDR3 sequence is 14 residues long. Germline CDR1 and CDR2: SGHKS and YYEKEE (reference sequence). Losses at the gene ends were 4 bases for V and 0 bases for J; bases not matched to a gene: 3. In nucleotides, the CDR3 is TGTGCCAGCAGCGGGGGACAGTTGAACACTGAAGCTTTCTTT. Encoded protein: CASSGGQLNTEAFF.

This clone was detected only a few times. V usage is TRBV28 and J usage is TRBJ2-7; D is perhaps TRBD1 (5 bases). The V end was cut by 5 bases, the J end by 3 bases, with 17 bases between. The V gene's germline CDR1 is MDHEN and CDR2 SYDVKM. CDR3 length equals 15 residues. CDR3 DNA: TGTGCCAGCAGTCCCCGGGCCGCAGGGCACTACGAGCAGTACTTC. Protein product: CASSPRAAGHYEQYF.

This sequence joins TRBV6-1 and TRBJ1-5, with D possibly TRBD1 on 6 matching bases. V was shortened by 4 bases and J by 5 bases, with 12 bases between the two germline ends. The CDR3 has 14 residues. Germline values: CDR1 MNHNS, CDR2 SASEGT. CDR3 residues: CASSANRVDQPQHF. CDR3 bases: TGTGCCAGCAGTGCAAACAGGGTAGATCAGCCCCAGCATTTT.

The V call is TRBV19, the J call TRBJ1-2; perhaps TRBD1 as D (5 bases). Trimming stripped 5 bases from V and 4 bases from J, with 17 bases between. The CDR3 loop spans 15 amino acids. CDR1 LNHDA and CDR2 SQIVND come from the germline V gene (reference sequence). For the CDR3, the DNA is TGTGCCAGTAGTCCACTCGCCAGGGAGAGCTATGGCTACACCTTC. It codes for CASSPLARESYGYTF. Combining the CDR3 with reference TRBV19 and TRBJ1-2 gives the whole variable domain DGGITQSPKYLFRKEGQNVTLSCEQNLNHDAMYWYRQDPGQGLRLIYYSQIVNDFQKGDIAEGYSVSREKKESFPLTVTSAQKNPTAFYLCASSPLARESYGYTFGSGTRLTVV.